Following are 32 T cell receptor beta chains from one sample sequenced in a study of T cell repertoires in cytomegalovirus infection. Their antigen targets remain unknown. TCRdb re-analysed the reads in MiXCR, keeping a single row per CDR3 protein. This sample has approximately 220,000 distinct CDR3 sequences; approximately 40% occur once, and the top ten carry 59%. The source material was CD8+ T cells from cultured PBMCs, sampled from culture after CMV antigen stimulation. Receptor source: a human donor in good health (CMV status not recorded). Some clones in this sample may be carry-over from other donors' samples.

The chain employs TRBV11-1 and TRBJ2-1; maybe TRBD1 (6 bases). The CDR3 sequence is 14 residues long. Trimming took off 4 bases at V and 5 bases at J, with 12 bases between the two ends. From germline, CDR1 is SGHAT and CDR2 FQDESV (reference sequence). As DNA, the CDR3 is TGTGCCAGCAGCTACCGGGACACAGACAATGAGCAGTTCTTC. Amino acid sequence: CASSYRDTDNEQFF.

In its sample, this clonotype was seen a few times. The J gene is TRBJ2-2, the V gene TRBV27; D is uncertain. This CDR3 has 14 residues. The V end lost 7 bases, the J end lost 0 bases, and 9 bases lay between the germline ends. Germline loops: CDR1 MNHEY, CDR2 SMNVEV (reference sequence). The CDR3 DNA follows: TGTGCCAGCACCCCAACTCCGAACACCGGGGAGCTGTTTTTT. This sequence encodes CASTPTPNTGELFF.

The CDR3 bases are TGTGCCACCAGTGACCCAGGACTAGCGGGAGGGCCCGGCACCGGGGAGCTGTTTTTT. Translation: CATSDPGLAGGPGTGELFF. The V gene is TRBV24-1, the J gene TRBJ2-2; 15 bases agree with TRBD2. The CDR3 consists of 19 residues. Germline V gene sequence: CDR1 KGHDR, CDR2 SFDVKD. The V and J ends lost 4 bases and 4 bases, in that order; junction bases with no gene match: 9.

This clonotype was seen more than once but under ten times. V and J are TRBV6-6 and TRBJ2-5; 12 bases fit TRBD1. The CDR3 runs 19 residues. Germline CDR1 reads MNHNY; CDR2 reads SVGAGI (reference sequence). V gave up 6 bases and J gave up 3 bases; unmatched junction bases: 17. CDR3 in amino acids: CASSRLGTGGTTQKETQYF. DNA for the CDR3: TGTGCCAGCAGCCGTTTGGGGACAGGGGGCACAACACAAAAAGAGACCCAGTACTTC.

This clonotype was detected a few times. The chain is built from TRBV12-3 or TRBV12-4 and TRBJ2-1; no reliable D call. V lost 3 bases and J 4 bases, leaving 7 bases between the germline ends. The CDR3 has 13 amino acids. The CDR3 coding sequence is TGTGCCAGCAGTTTTGGGGTATACAATGAGCAGTTCTTC. Translation gives CASSFGVYNEQFF.

This clonotype was recorded a few times. The chain recombines TRBV10-3 with TRBJ1-1; 8 bases agree with TRBD1. This CDR3 contains 13 residues. V shed 11 bases, J shed 4 bases, and the junction held 9 bases outside the gene matches. CDR1 is ENHRY and CDR2 is SYGVKD in the germline V gene. The CDR3: CAGQGAMGTEAFF. The DNA of the CDR3 is TGTGCCGGGCAGGGGGCGATGGGCACTGAAGCTTTCTTT.

The chain uses TRBV7-3 and TRBJ2-1; 8 bases match TRBD1. The J segment lost 2 bases and the V segment lost 1 base, leaving 4 bases of the junction unmatched. CDR3 length: 16 amino acids. Per germline, CDR1 SGHTA and CDR2 FQGTGA. As DNA, the CDR3 is TGTGCCAGCAGCTTAAGAGGACAGGGACCCTACAATGAGCAGTTCTTC. Amino acids: CASSLRGQGPYNEQFF. Full variable domain (outside the CDR3, taken from reference TRBV7-3 and TRBJ2-1): GAGVSQTPSNKVTEKGKYVELRCDPISGHTALYWYRQSLGQGPEFLIYFQGTGAADDSGLPNDRFFAVRPEGSVSTLKIQRTERGDSAVYLCASSLRGQGPYNEQFFGPGTRLTVL.

The V and J genes are TRBV20-1 and TRBJ2-7, with 7 nucleotides matching TRBD1. Germline CDR1 reads DFQATT; CDR2 reads SNEGSKA (reference sequence). CDR3 length: 13 amino acids. J lost 2 bases, V lost 6 bases, and 7 bases had no gene match. This CDR3 is CSALRQGPYEQYF. CDR3 in DNA: TGCAGTGCCCTTCGACAGGGCCCCTACGAGCAGTACTTC.

V usage is TRBV5-1 and J usage is TRBJ2-2; TRBD1 aligns across 8 bases. Per the germline V gene, CDR1 is SGHRS and CDR2 is YFSETQ. V lost 4 bases, J lost 0 bases, and 8 bases stayed unmatched. This CDR3 has 17 amino acids. The CDR3 sequence is CASSLTGQGSNTGELFF. CDR3 sequence (DNA): TGCGCCAGCAGCCTAACCGGACAGGGATCGAACACCGGGGAGCTGTTTTTT.

The chain uses TRBV29-1 and TRBJ1-3; 9 bases are shared with TRBD1. Losses at the gene ends were 0 bases for V and 4 bases for J; bases not matched to a gene: 7. Per the germline V gene, CDR1 is SQVTM and CDR2 is ANQGSEA. The CDR3 is 16 amino acids. The CDR3 spells CSVEDRGQGFGNTIYF. The CDR3 DNA reads TGCAGCGTTGAAGACCGGGGACAGGGCTTCGGAAACACCATATATTTT.

V usage is TRBV6-1 and J usage is TRBJ1-6; 7 bases map to TRBD1. The CDR3 consists of 15 residues. Germline V lookup: CDR1 MNHNS, CDR2 SASEGT. V dropped 5 bases and J dropped 9; count of bases not matched to a gene: 10. The CDR3 nucleotides are TGTGCCAGCAGTCAGCCCGGGACAGCGGGTTCACCCCTCCACTTT. It is translated as CASSQPGTAGSPLHF.

This chain uses TRBV5-5 with TRBJ2-7; the D is unclear. This CDR3 has 14 residues. V was cut by 0 bases and J by 6 bases, with 13 bases left in between. Germline V gene data show CDR1 as SGHKS and CDR2 as YYEKEE (reference sequence). The CDR3 loop reads CASSLVEEMREQYF. In DNA form, the CDR3 reads TGTGCCAGCAGCTTGGTGGAAGAGATGCGCGAGCAGTACTTC.

The chain employs TRBV12-5 and TRBJ2-1, with unresolved D. Trimming shortened V by 3 bases and J by 7 bases, and 7 bases separated the two germline ends. The V gene's germline CDR1 is LGHNT and CDR2 FRNRAP. The CDR3 totals 12 residues. CDR3 DNA sequence: TGTGCTAGTGGTTTAAGAGTTAATGAGCAGTTCTTC. Protein: CASGLRVNEQFF.

This clonotype showed up just a few times. The chain uses TRBV4-2 and TRBJ2-3; 10 bases align to TRBD2. This CDR3 region has 17 residues. The V and J ends lost 0 bases and 4 bases, in that order; junction bases with no gene match: 7. Germline V lookup: CDR1 LGHNA, CDR2 YNFKEQ. The CDR3 coding sequence is TGTGCCAGCAGCCAAGAGTCGAGCGGGAGGGCCTCAGATACGCAGTATTTT. Translated: CASSQESSGRASDTQYF.

In this sample, this clonotype turned up a few times. V usage is TRBV7-9 and J usage is TRBJ1-2; a possible D gene is TRBD1 (5 bases). V shed 8 bases and J shed 3 bases, with 19 bases lying between them. This CDR3 has 15 amino acids. The germline gives CDR1 SEHNR, CDR2 FQNEAQ (reference sequence). CDR3 DNA sequence: TGTGCCAGCGGTCACGAGGGGCAGCTCCACTATGGCTACACCTTC. This codes for CASGHEGQLHYGYTF.

This clonotype has a handful of counts. The V call is TRBV2, the J call TRBJ2-2, with 7 bases identical to TRBD1. This CDR3 contains 12 residues. CDR1 SNHLY and CDR2 FYNNEI come from the germline V gene. V lost 10 bases and J lost 5; bases outside the gene matches: 4. Here the CDR3 DNA reads TGTGCCATCATACAGGGGACCGGGGAGCTGTTTTTT. Residues: CAIIQGTGELFF. Full variable domain (outside the CDR3, taken from reference TRBV2 and TRBJ2-2): EPEVTQTPSHQVTQMGQEVILRCVPISNHLYFYWYRQILGQKVEFLVSFYNNEISEKSEIFDDQFSVERPDGSNFTLKIRSTKLEDSAMYFCAIIQGTGELFFGEGSRLTVL.

This clonotype was found a few times. This chain's CDR3 is CASSNAGTGNHEQYF. CDR3 sequence (DNA): TGTGCCAGCAGTAACGCCGGGACAGGGAACCACGAGCAGTACTTC. The rearrangement joins TRBV27 to TRBJ2-7; 9 bases fit TRBD1. Germline V gene data show CDR1 as MNHEY and CDR2 as SMNVEV (reference sequence). The length of the CDR3 is 15 residues. V shed 5 bases and J 5 bases; nucleotides not matched to a gene: 10.

The gene calls are TRBV12-5 and TRBJ1-5; possible D gene TRBD1, 6 bases. Germline V lookup: CDR1 LGHNT, CDR2 FRNRAP. The CDR3 is 19 amino acids. Trimming removed 3 bases at V and 0 bases at J, with 21 bases between. The DNA for the CDR3 is TGTGCTAGTGGTTTTCACATATCCGGGACAAAGGATAGCAATCAGCCCCAGCATTTT. This translates into CASGFHISGTKDSNQPQHF.

This clonotype was counted a few times. The chain carries TRBV2 and TRBJ2-7, with D perhaps TRBD1 or TRBD2 (5 bases each). Germline loops: CDR1 SNHLY, CDR2 FYNNEI. V lost 7 bases to trimming and J lost 4 bases, with 17 bases between them. CDR3 length: 14 amino acids. This CDR3 is CASKGTRTNYEQYF. Here the CDR3 DNA reads TGTGCCAGCAAAGGGACGAGGACAAATTACGAGCAGTACTTC.

This rearrangement joins TRBV6-5 to TRBJ2-1, with D unclear. This CDR3 contains 16 residues. Germline loops: CDR1 MNHEY, CDR2 SVGAGI. V was cut by 2 bases and J by 1 base, with 12 bases left in between. The CDR3 DNA reads as TGTGCCAGCAGTTACAATCCAAGCCGGTCCTACAATGAGCAGTTCTTC. Translated, it gives CASSYNPSRSYNEQFF.

This rearrangement joins TRBV27 to TRBJ2-1; 8 bases agree with TRBD1. The CDR3 has 15 residues. The V gene's germline CDR1 is MNHEY and CDR2 SMNVEV (reference sequence). V was pared by 5 bases and J by 11 bases, with 14 bases of the junction left unmatched. CDR3 amino acids: CASSPRDRTTEKQFF. DNA for the CDR3: TGTGCCAGCAGTCCCCGGGACAGGACAACTGAAAAGCAGTTCTTC.

The CDR3: CASSFIRRGEGTEAFF. DNA of the CDR3: TGTGCCAGCAGCTTCATCCGGAGAGGGGAGGGCACTGAAGCTTTCTTT. The chain combines TRBV11-1 with TRBJ1-1; TRBD1 is a possible D gene (5 bases). V lost 3 bases and J 4 bases, leaving 18 bases between the germline ends. Germline V lookup: CDR1 SGHAT, CDR2 FQDESV (reference sequence). CDR3 length: 16 residues.

This clonotype was observed at least ten times. The chain couples TRBV7-2 to TRBJ2-1; the D is unclear. V lost 7 bases to trimming and J lost 8 bases, with 12 bases between them. The CDR3 runs 12 residues. Germline V gene sequence: CDR1 SGHTA, CDR2 FQGNSA. The chain's CDR3 is CASTHGVDEQFF. CDR3 in DNA: TGTGCCAGCACGCATGGGGTCGATGAGCAGTTCTTC.

V and J are TRBV7-2 and TRBJ2-1; TRBD2 aligns across 9 bases. Germline V lookup: CDR1 SGHTA, CDR2 FQGNSA. J gave up 5 bases and V 5 bases, and 10 bases lay outside the gene matches. There are 16 residues in the CDR3. CDR3 protein: CASSLDGLAFDNEQFF. CDR3 bases: TGTGCCAGCAGCCTCGACGGACTAGCGTTTGACAATGAGCAGTTCTTC.

This clonotype was counted between two and nine times. This chain joins TRBV12-3 or TRBV12-4 and TRBJ2-7, with D possibly being TRBD1 (6 bases). Trimming took off 6 bases at V and 6 bases at J, with 15 bases between the two ends. The CDR3 is made up of 13 amino acids. CDR3 sequence: CASRPGQPGEQYF. CDR3 coding DNA: TGTGCCAGCAGGCCTGGACAGCCAGGCGAGCAGTACTTC.

The chain recombines TRBV27 with TRBJ2-1, with D tentatively TRBD2 (7 bases). Germline loops: CDR1 MNHEY, CDR2 SMNVEV (reference sequence). The CDR3 covers 16 residues. Between the trimmed V and J ends, which lost 6 bases and 2 bases, there was a span of 17 bases. CDR3 nucleotide sequence: TGTGCCAGCAGACCCGGTCTGGGGGGGCCCTACAATGAGCAGTTCTTC. Protein product: CASRPGLGGPYNEQFF.

The chain couples TRBV28 to TRBJ2-3; D gene uncertain. The CDR3 covers 15 residues. The V gene lost 9 bases and the J gene lost 6 bases, with 22 bases spanning the gap. Looked up from germline, CDR1 is MDHEN and CDR2 is SYDVKM. CDR3 nucleotide sequence: TGTGCCAGTCGGGTGGAGATCTCACTTTCCGATACGCAGTATTTT. Its translation is CASRVEISLSDTQYF.

In its sample, this clonotype was seen many times. V and J are TRBV19 and TRBJ2-1; 12 bases align to TRBD2. This CDR3 has 20 residues. Per germline, CDR1 LNHDA and CDR2 SQIVND (reference sequence). Unmatched junction bases numbered 13, after V lost 4 bases and J lost 0 bases. The CDR3 spells CASSSNLGLAGLLSYNEQFF. CDR3 DNA sequence: TGTGCCAGTAGTAGCAACCTGGGACTAGCGGGCCTGCTCTCCTACAATGAGCAGTTCTTC.

CDR3 DNA sequence: TGTGCCAGCAGCTCGGGGCCAACGAACACTGAAGCTTTCTTT. Its translation: CASSSGPTNTEAFF. The gene calls are TRBV6-6 and TRBJ1-1, with D perhaps TRBD1 (5 bases). This CDR3 has 14 amino acids. V lost 6 bases and J lost 1, with 12 bases in between. The V gene's germline CDR1 is MNHNY and CDR2 SVGAGI (reference sequence).

This rearrangement joins TRBV7-4 to TRBJ2-1, with 9 bases fitting TRBD2. V dropped 5 bases and J dropped 6; count of bases not matched to a gene: 5. The germline V gene has CDR1 SGHVT and CDR2 SQSDAQ. The CDR3 runs 14 residues. The CDR3 protein is CASSGAGGFNEQFF. In nucleotides, the CDR3 is TGTGCCAGCAGCGGCGCGGGAGGGTTCAATGAGCAGTTCTTC.

This clonotype has more than one count but fewer than ten. The V gene is TRBV2, the J gene TRBJ1-2; D perhaps matches TRBD1 (5 bases). The germline V and J ends were trimmed by 9 bases and 4 bases, with 6 bases remaining between them. The length of the CDR3 is 10 residues. Germline lookup yields CDR1 SNHLY and CDR2 FYNNEI. As DNA, the CDR3 is TGTGCCAGGGGGGGCTATGGCTACACCTTC. The encoded protein is CARGGYGYTF.

This clonotype showed up just a few times. The chain combines TRBV29-1 with TRBJ2-1; no reliable D call. There are 12 residues in the CDR3. The germline CDR1 and CDR2 sequences are SQVTM and ANQGSEA. The V and J ends lost 3 bases and 9 bases respectively, with 12 bases between them. Written as DNA, the CDR3 is TGCAGCGTTGAGTGGCTCCGCGGTGAGCAGTTCTTC. This translates into CSVEWLRGEQFF.